Below are 9 T cell receptor beta chains sequenced from a single sample in a study of blood T cells in healthy people across ages. A second PCR of about 6 to 12 cycles used a sample-barcoded 5' primer and a J-beta primer mix. TCRdb re-called the 5' RACE reads through MiXCR, storing one row per CDR3 protein. The sample has about 640,000 distinct CDR3 sequences, about 43% seen once. The sequencing input was blood. These receptors were obtained from an elderly man in good health.

The rearrangement uses TRBV5-1 and TRBJ2-5; 12 nucleotides match TRBD2. This CDR3 has 16 residues. CDR1 is SGHRS, CDR2 YFSETQ, per germline. Trimming at V came to 3 bases and at J to 5 bases, leaving 8 bases not matched to a gene. CDR3 coding DNA: TGCGCCAGCAGCTCGACTAGCGGGGGAGGTGTGGAGACCCAGTACTTC. Translating gives CASSSTSGGGVETQYF.

The table lists this clonotype with a few counts. The CDR3 sequence: CASGGVDSQGLFGYTF. Written as DNA, the CDR3 is TGTGCCAGCGGCGGTGTTGACAGCCAAGGTCTCTTTGGCTACACCTTC. The chain couples TRBV3-1 to TRBJ1-2, with a possible D match to TRBD1 (5 bases). V gave up 8 bases and J gave up 7 bases, with 26 bases separating them. CDR1 LGHDT and CDR2 YNNKEL come from the germline V gene (reference sequence). This CDR3 is 16 amino acids long.

The chain joins TRBV21-1 to TRBJ2-4; the table assigns TRBD1, which was not confirmed against the DNA. TRBV21-1 is assigned pseudogene status. The CDR3 runs 14 residues. The DNA for the CDR3 is TGTGCCAGCCTGGGACACGAAGACAAAAACATTCAGTACTTC. Amino acids: CASLGHEDKNIQYF.

This clonotype was counted only a few times. This chain connects TRBV7-8 to TRBJ2-3; 14 bases agree with TRBD2. With V trimmed by 4 bases and J by 5 bases, 8 bases remained unmatched. The CDR3 has 17 residues. Germline values: CDR1 SGHVS, CDR2 FQNEAQ. The CDR3 here is CASSSTTSGGAIDTQYF. The CDR3 DNA reads as TGTGCCAGCAGCTCCACGACTAGCGGGGGGGCTATAGATACGCAGTATTTT.

The V gene is TRBV12-3 or TRBV12-4, the J gene TRBJ2-2; D not certain. The germline V and J ends were trimmed by 5 bases and 6 bases, with 10 bases remaining between them. The CDR3 covers 13 residues. CDR3 nucleotides: TGTGCCAGCAGTCCCCTGGTACCCGGGGAGCTGTTTTTT. This sequence encodes CASSPLVPGELFF.

This chain links TRBV12-3 or TRBV12-4 with TRBJ2-7; 8 bases fit TRBD1. The CDR3 totals 14 residues. Trimming removed 7 bases from V and 0 bases from J; junction bases left unmatched: 5. CDR3 coding DNA: TGTGCCAGCACCGGACAGGGTGTCTCCTACGAGCAGTACTTC. This gives the protein CASTGQGVSYEQYF.

This clonotype was observed at least ten times. The chain uses TRBV4-3 and TRBJ2-7; TRBD2 matches at 7 bases. This CDR3 has 14 residues. V was pared by 0 bases and J by 6 bases, with 5 bases of the junction left unmatched. The V gene's germline CDR1 is LGHNA and CDR2 YSLEER. CDR3 nucleotide sequence: TGCGCCAGCAGCCAAGATCTGAGCGGGGTCGAGCAGTACTTC. It encodes CASSQDLSGVEQYF.

The CDR3 DNA follows: TGTGCCAGTAGTGAGACGGGTGGAAGCCCCTACGAGCAGTACTTC. Amino acid sequence: CASSETGGSPYEQYF. This chain links TRBV19 with TRBJ2-7; D gene ambiguous. CDR3 length: 15 residues. Germline CDR1 is LNHDA and CDR2 is SQIVND (reference sequence). The V and J ends lost 5 bases and 2 bases respectively, with 16 bases between them.

This chain links TRBV7-2 with TRBJ1-1; D is perhaps TRBD1 (5 bases). V was clipped by 7 bases and J by 5 bases, with 17 bases between them. The CDR3 runs 14 residues. Per germline, CDR1 SGHTA and CDR2 FQGNSA. The DNA for the CDR3 is TGTGCCAGCATCGGGCACGGGGGTGTTACTGAAGCTTTCTTT. It encodes CASIGHGGVTEAFF.